The 11 T cell receptor beta chains below all came from one sample that was sequenced in a study of regulatory T cells in long-lasting Graves disease. As for time point: newly diagnosed GD, antithyroid drugs for less than 3 months. Extracted PBMC RNA gave rise to the TCR library. Construction of TCR beta libraries relied on iRepertoire HTBI primers and on Arm-PCR targeting CDR3 regions. Each CDR3 protein gets one entry after TCRdb re-called the multiplex PCR reads with MiXCR. The table includes about 440,000 distinct CDR3 sequences, 15% detected once. A further study also used this sample, focusing on T cells in Graves' hyperthyroidism and ophthalmopathy.

Sequenced material: peripheral blood mononuclear cells (PBMCs), taken at new diagnosis, from a patient treated with antithyroid drugs. All receptors derive from a woman in her twenties or thirties with Graves disease.

Note on this clonotype: Compared with germline, one end of the junction differs, possibly owing to a read error. The CDR3 DNA sequence: TGCGCCAGCAGCGTCGACAACATGGACACTGAAGCTTTCTTT. It codes for CASSVDNMDTEAFF. The chain employs TRBV11-2 and TRBJ1-1; D not resolved. The germline gives CDR1 SGHAT, CDR2 FQNNGV. This CDR3 region has 14 residues.

This clonotype has a count of ten or more. The rearrangement links TRBV12-3 or TRBV12-4 to TRBJ1-6; D is ambiguous. Trimming removed 7 bases from V and 5 bases from J, with 6 bases in between. The CDR3 loop spans 12 amino acids. CDR3 protein: CASTEDNSPLHF. The DNA of the CDR3 is TGTGCCAGCACCGAAGATAATTCACCCCTCCACTTT.

This chain links TRBV24-1 with TRBJ2-3; 14 bases match TRBD2. V trimming: 3 bases; J trimming: 4 bases; junction bases outside the gene matches: 11. Germline V gene sequence: CDR1 KGHDR, CDR2 SFDVKD. The CDR3 has 19 residues. The CDR3 DNA reads TGTGCCACCAGTGATCCAACTGGGACTAGCGGGAGAATCTCAGATACGCAGTATTTT. Amino acid sequence: CATSDPTGTSGRISDTQYF.

This clonotype was counted ten times or more. The chain employs TRBV20-1 and TRBJ2-5; 14 nucleotides agree with TRBD2. CDR3 length: 13 residues. Germline V gene data show CDR1 as DFQATT and CDR2 as SNEGSKA (reference sequence). In DNA form, the CDR3 reads TGCAGCGCGGGACTAGCGGGAGTAGAGACCCAGTACTTC. Translated: CSAGLAGVETQYF.

The chain uses TRBV6-1 and TRBJ2-7, with 8 bases lining up with TRBD1. CDR3 length equals 14 residues. Germline V gene lookup returns CDR1 MNHNS and CDR2 SASEGT. The trim removed 5 bases at V and 4 bases at J, leaving 7 bases unmatched. CDR3 sequence: CASSPGTGRYEQYF. The CDR3, as DNA: TGTGCCAGCAGTCCCGGGACAGGCCGTTACGAGCAGTACTTC.

This clonotype was observed a handful of times. The chain is built from TRBV19 and TRBJ1-2; the D gene is possibly TRBD1 (5 bases). The CDR3 contains 14 residues. Germline CDR1 and CDR2: LNHDA and SQIVND (reference sequence). Trimming removed 5 bases from V and 6 bases from J, with 16 bases in between. The CDR3 reads CASSAPGPGNGYTF. Here the CDR3 DNA reads TGTGCCAGTAGTGCTCCGGGACCCGGGAATGGCTACACCTTC.

This clonotype was seen ten or more times. The chain recombines TRBV20-1 with TRBJ2-7; 9 bases agree with TRBD2. The CDR3 has 14 amino acids. CDR1 is DFQATT and CDR2 is SNEGSKA in the germline V gene (reference sequence). The V gene end was trimmed by 1 base and the J gene end by 5 bases; junction bases not matched to a gene: 6. The CDR3 sequence is CSARGLAGTHEQYF. DNA of the CDR3: TGCAGTGCTAGAGGGCTAGCGGGAACCCACGAGCAGTACTTC.

There are many counts of this clonotype. The V call is TRBV9, the J call TRBJ1-2, with no clear D. Trimming took off 8 bases at V and 2 bases at J, with 10 bases between the two ends. This CDR3 has 12 amino acids. In germline, CDR1 is SGDLS, CDR2 YYNGEE. In DNA, the CDR3 is TGTGCCAGTATGGACGGAAACTATGGCTACACCTTC. This codes for CASMDGNYGYTF.

The J gene is TRBJ1-2, the V gene TRBV6-2 or TRBV6-3; D possibly corresponds to TRBD1 (6 bases). Germline CDR1 is MNHEY and CDR2 is SVGEGT. The V and J ends lost 7 bases and 2 bases respectively, with 14 bases between them. The CDR3 extends over 14 amino acids. The CDR3 spells CASTKRDKNYGYTF. The CDR3, as DNA: TGTGCCAGCACCAAGCGGGACAAAAACTATGGCTACACCTTC.

This clonotype was found many times. The chain recombines TRBV6-4 with TRBJ2-2; D may correspond to TRBD1 or TRBD2 (5 bases each). The germline V and J ends were trimmed by 2 bases and 2 bases, with 9 bases remaining between them. The CDR3 consists of 15 residues. Germline CDR1 reads MRHNA; CDR2 reads SNTAGT. CDR3 protein: CASSDGRDNTGELFF. In DNA form, the CDR3 reads TGTGCCAGCAGTGACGGAAGGGACAACACCGGGGAGCTGTTTTTT.

The chain combines TRBV6-1 with TRBJ2-1; 8 bases fit TRBD2. Germline assignment: CDR1 MNHNS and CDR2 SASEGT. The CDR3 has 14 amino acids. The V and J ends lost 8 bases and 8 bases, in that order; junction bases with no gene match: 11. CDR3 nucleotides: TGTGCCAGCCAAAACAGCGGGAGTCGGTATGAGCAGTTCTTC. Translated, it gives CASQNSGSRYEQFF.